Presented here are 28 T cell receptor beta chains from one specimen sequenced in a study of control samples from healthy donors and cancer patients. TCRdb's table, derived via immunoSEQ multiplex PCR, lists solely in-frame clones and lacks some. This sample has about 120,000 clones, with roughly 90% found just once. Sequencing used PBMCs. Receptor source: a woman aged 60-75 years with lung cancer.

The gene calls are TRBV7-8 and TRBJ2-7, with no clear D. Looked up from germline, CDR1 is SGHVS and CDR2 is FQNEAQ. V was trimmed by 2 bases and J by 3 bases, leaving 11 bases between them. This CDR3 has 14 residues. In DNA, the CDR3 is TGTGCCAGCAGCTTAAGACCACACGACTACGAGCAGTACTTC. This encodes CASSLRPHDYEQYF.

This clone occurred a few times. The chain joins TRBV5-1 to TRBJ1-2, with 9 bases matching TRBD1. Germline assignment: CDR1 SGHRS and CDR2 YFSETQ. The CDR3 runs 15 residues. V lost 3 bases to trimming and J lost 6 bases; unmatched junction nucleotides: 9. CDR3 sequence reads: CASSSHVTGGNGYTF. The CDR3 DNA reads TGCGCCAGCAGCTCCCACGTAACAGGGGGCAATGGCTACACCTTC.

The chain joins TRBV5-5 to TRBJ2-7, with D perhaps matching TRBD1 (5 bases). Germline values: CDR1 SGHKS, CDR2 YYEKEE (reference sequence). V was cut by 4 bases and J by 7 bases, with 12 bases left in between. The CDR3 length is 12 residues. The CDR3 sequence is CASSPRQFEQYF. The CDR3 coding sequence is TGTGCCAGCAGCCCACGACAGTTTGAGCAGTACTTC. Looking up the rest from reference TRBV5-5 and TRBJ2-7 gives the full variable domain: DAGVTQSPTHLIKTRGQQVTLRCSPISGHKSVSWYQQVLGQGPQFIFQYYEKEERGRGNFPDRFSARQFPNYSSELNVNALLLGDSALYLCASSPRQFEQYFGPGTRLTVT.

This rearrangement joins TRBV12-5 to TRBJ2-3; 11 bases are a match to TRBD2. V trimming: 3 bases; J trimming: 3 bases; junction bases outside the gene matches: 8. The germline V gene has CDR1 LGHNT and CDR2 FRNRAP. The CDR3 loop spans 17 amino acids. CDR3 nucleotides: TGTGCTAGTGGTTTAGGACTAGCGGGTGTCATAACAGATACGCAGTATTTT. It translates to CASGLGLAGVITDTQYF.

This chain links TRBV11-3 with TRBJ1-4; no reliable D call. The CDR3 consists of 15 residues. The germline V gene has CDR1 SGHNT and CDR2 YENEEA. The ends were cut back, 5 bases at V and 5 bases at J, with 15 bases in the middle. The CDR3 loop reads CASSPSAFLNEKLFF. DNA for the CDR3: TGTGCCAGCAGCCCTTCGGCTTTCCTCAATGAAAAACTGTTTTTT.

This clone has a handful of counts. The chain employs TRBV30 and TRBJ1-2; D unclear. CDR1 is GTSNPN and CDR2 is SVGIG in the germline V gene (reference sequence). V lost 3 bases to trimming and J lost 4 bases, with 15 bases between them. The CDR3 has 14 residues. As DNA, the CDR3 is TGTGCCTGGAGCCGACCCCCTAGAATCTATGGCTACACCTTC. This sequence encodes CAWSRPPRIYGYTF.

The chain is built from TRBV3-1 (or the pseudogene TRBV3-2) and TRBJ1-3; D is uncertain. With 0 bases removed from V and 0 bases from J, the gap between germline ends came to 15 bases. Germline CDR1 is LGHDT and CDR2 is YNNKEL (reference sequence). This CDR3 contains 18 residues. CDR3 nucleotides: TGTGCCAGCAGCCAAGAGTTCATCGGGGTCCGCTCTGGAAACACCATATATTTT. Residues: CASSQEFIGVRSGNTIYF.

The chain combines TRBV5-1 with TRBJ1-1, with 10 bases aligning to TRBD1. V was clipped by 4 bases and J by 7 bases; unmatched bases: 10. The CDR3 has 15 amino acids. Germline CDR1 is SGHRS and CDR2 is YFSETQ. The CDR3 reads CASSQTGTGDLEAFF. The CDR3 DNA is TGCGCCAGCAGCCAAACCGGGACAGGGGACCTTGAAGCTTTCTTT.

The chain couples TRBV6-5 to TRBJ1-6; 10 nucleotides agree with TRBD1. The CDR3 is 13 residues long. V dropped 6 bases and J dropped 9; count of bases not matched to a gene: 2. Germline lookup yields CDR1 MNHEY and CDR2 SVGAGI. CDR3 amino acids: CASRRTGGSPLHF. In nucleotides, the CDR3 is TGTGCCAGCAGACGGACAGGGGGTTCACCCCTCCACTTT.

V usage is TRBV6-6 and J usage is TRBJ2-4, with TRBD1 matching 7 bases. The CDR3 extends over 16 amino acids. Trimming removed 0 bases from V and 1 base from J; junction bases left unmatched: 3. The germline V gene has CDR1 MNHNY and CDR2 SVGAGI (reference sequence). CDR3 DNA sequence: TGTGCCAGCAGTTACTCCGAGGGACAGGCCAAAAACATTCAGTACTTC. This translates into CASSYSEGQAKNIQYF.

CDR3 sequence reads: CASSTQPDLPQHF. The CDR3 DNA reads TGTGCCAGCAGCACCCAGCCCGATTTGCCCCAGCATTTT. This chain joins TRBV6-4 and TRBJ1-5; D uncertain. Between the trimmed V and J ends, which lost 6 bases and 9 bases, there was a span of 15 bases. Germline V CDR1 and CDR2: MRHNA, SNTAGT. The CDR3 spans 13 residues.

This clone has a handful of counts. The chain recombines TRBV11-2 with TRBJ2-3; D is ambiguous. Per the germline V gene, CDR1 is SGHAT and CDR2 is FQNNGV. The CDR3 consists of 16 residues. V was clipped by 4 bases and J by 0 bases, with 14 bases between them. CDR3 protein: CASSSTLLSSTDTQYF. The CDR3 bases are TGTGCCAGCAGCTCGACCCTACTATCTAGCACAGATACGCAGTATTTT.

This clone has a single count. The chain joins TRBV20-1 to TRBJ2-1; 9 bases line up with TRBD1. Germline V gene data show CDR1 as DFQATT and CDR2 as SNEGSKA (reference sequence). V was pared by 5 bases and J by 12 bases, with 5 bases of the junction left unmatched. CDR3 size: 11 residues. CDR3 sequence reads: CSALGQGTQFF. The CDR3 nucleotides are TGCAGTGCTCTGGGACAGGGAACGCAGTTCTTC.

This clone was counted a single time. The V call is TRBV7-9, the J call TRBJ1-2; the D is unclear. In germline, CDR1 is SEHNR, CDR2 FQNEAQ (reference sequence). Trimming left V 1 base short and J 0 bases short, with 6 bases between. CDR3 size: 14 residues. The CDR3 here is CASSLETSNYGYTF. The CDR3 region has the DNA TGTGCCAGCAGCTTAGAGACTTCTAACTATGGCTACACCTTC.

The CDR3 loop is CASSPGLAPETQYF. The CDR3 nucleotides are TGTGCCAGCAGCCCCGGACTAGCCCCAGAGACCCAGTACTTC. This sequence joins TRBV2 and TRBJ2-5, with 8 bases matching TRBD2. Trimming removed 6 bases from V and 4 bases from J; junction bases left unmatched: 7. Germline values: CDR1 SNHLY, CDR2 FYNNEI. The CDR3 consists of 14 residues.

The V gene is TRBV2, the J gene TRBJ2-5; TRBD2 agrees at 7 bases. The CDR3 contains 14 residues. With 7 bases clipped from V and 2 bases from J, the junction kept 7 bases outside the gene matches. From germline, CDR1 is SNHLY and CDR2 FYNNEI. This CDR3 is CASTEGRGQETQYF. DNA of the CDR3: TGTGCCAGCACAGAGGGGCGGGGGCAAGAGACCCAGTACTTC. Full variable domain (rest looked up from reference TRBV2 and TRBJ2-5): EPEVTQTPSHQVTQMGQEVILRCVPISNHLYFYWYRQILGQKVEFLVSFYNNEISEKSEIFDDQFSVERPDGSNFTLKIRSTKLEDSAMYFCASTEGRGQETQYFGPGTRLLVL.

This chain uses TRBV19 with TRBJ1-2, with D possibly TRBD1 on 5 matching bases. There are 11 residues in the CDR3. The V end was cut by 10 bases, the J end by 8 bases, with 14 bases between. The V gene's germline CDR1 is LNHDA and CDR2 SQIVND (reference sequence). In DNA form, the CDR3 reads TGTGCCACCCTCCGGGGGGACGGCTACACCTTC. Encoded protein: CATLRGDGYTF.

The rearrangement joins TRBV19 to TRBJ1-1; the D gene is possibly TRBD1 (6 bases). Germline V gives CDR1 LNHDA, CDR2 SQIVND (reference sequence). The V and J ends lost 1 base and 0 bases respectively, with 21 bases between them. The length of the CDR3 is 19 residues. CDR3 residues: CASSIAHLTTGYLNTEAFF. The CDR3 region has the DNA TGTGCCAGTAGTATAGCCCATTTGACGACAGGCTACTTGAACACTGAAGCTTTCTTT.

The chain has TRBV29-1 and TRBJ2-5, with 7 nucleotides matching TRBD1. The CDR3 is 12 residues long. Germline V gene lookup returns CDR1 SQVTM and CDR2 ANQGSEA. With V trimmed by 7 bases and J by 7 bases, 9 bases remained unmatched. In nucleotides, the CDR3 is TGCAGCGGTGGGACAGAGGTTTCGACCCAGTACTTC. Its translation is CSGGTEVSTQYF.

The chain recombines TRBV6-5 with TRBJ1-2; D is possibly TRBD1 (5 bases). The germline V and J ends were trimmed by 4 bases and 5 bases, with 11 bases remaining between them. Germline V lookup: CDR1 MNHEY, CDR2 SVGAGI. The CDR3 length is 13 residues. The CDR3 region has the DNA TGTGCCAGCAGTTTACTCCAGGGTTATGGCTACACCTTC. Its translation is CASSLLQGYGYTF.

V is TRBV30 and J is TRBJ2-7; a weak D match, TRBD2 (6 bases). Trimming cost V 2 bases and J 7 bases, with 9 bases left between them. The germline gives CDR1 GTSNPN, CDR2 SVGIG (reference sequence). The CDR3 is 11 residues long. CDR3 bases: TGTGCCTGGAGTCGACGGGGGGAGCAGTACTTC. Amino acids: CAWSRRGEQYF.

This clone was observed a handful of times. The V call is TRBV6-1, the J call TRBJ2-7; D perhaps matches TRBD2 (7 bases). This CDR3 contains 16 residues. Germline loops: CDR1 MNHNS, CDR2 SASEGT. Trimming took off 2 bases at V and 6 bases at J, with 20 bases between the two ends. The CDR3 DNA is TGTGCCAGCAGTGAAATGGAGGGGGGGTTAAGTTCCGAGCAGTACTTC. It is translated as CASSEMEGGLSSEQYF.

The CDR3 bases are TGTGCCAGCAGTTCAGGGAGTCCTGAGCAGTTCTTC. Protein: CASSSGSPEQFF. The chain uses TRBV7-9 and TRBJ2-1; the D call may be TRBD1 or TRBD2 (5 bases each). The germline CDR1 and CDR2 sequences are SEHNR and FQNEAQ (reference sequence). The CDR3 contains 12 residues. The germline V and J ends were trimmed by 6 bases and 9 bases, with 12 bases remaining between them.

The rearrangement joins TRBV3-1 (or the pseudogene TRBV3-2) to TRBJ2-3; 8 nucleotides match TRBD2. Germline V gives CDR1 LGHDT, CDR2 YNNKEL (reference sequence). The CDR3 covers 16 residues. J was trimmed by 2 bases and V by 4 bases; bases with no gene match: 8. CDR3 sequence: CASSPGLALATDTQYF. CDR3 nucleotides: TGTGCCAGCAGCCCCGGACTAGCCCTCGCCACAGATACGCAGTATTTT.

The sample holds one count of this clone. The same CDR3 arises from other DNA sequences in this sample as well. The chain combines TRBV5-1 with TRBJ2-5; TRBD1 might be the D (5 bases). The CDR3 contains 13 residues. Trimming took off 0 bases at V and 2 bases at J, with 5 bases between the two ends. The V gene's germline CDR1 is SGHRS and CDR2 YFSETQ. The chain's CDR3 is CASSLEGQETQYF. For the CDR3, the DNA is TGCGCCAGCAGCTTGGAGGGGCAAGAGACCCAGTACTTC. Drawing the rest from reference TRBV5-1 and TRBJ2-5, the complete variable domain is KAGVTQTPRYLIKTRGQQVTLSCSPISGHRSVSWYQQTPGQGLQFLFEYFSETQRNKGNFPGRFSGRQFSNSRSEMNVSTLELGDSALYLCASSLEGQETQYFGPGTRLLVL.

A word on this clone: Its ends do not fully match the called genes, so a read error is possible. The V gene is TRBV15, the J gene TRBJ2-1, with TRBD2 matching 9 bases. Per the germline V gene, CDR1 is LNHNV and CDR2 is YYDKDF (reference sequence). The CDR3 runs to 14 residues. The CDR3: CATSSYGTSTLLIF. In DNA, the CDR3 is TGTGCCACCAGCAGTTACGGGACTAGCACCCTATTGATCTTC.

The chain links TRBV19 to TRBJ2-1, with 8 nucleotides matching TRBD1. The trim removed 4 bases at V and 6 bases at J, leaving 5 bases unmatched. The CDR3 is 14 amino acids. CDR1 is LNHDA and CDR2 is SQIVND in the germline V gene (reference sequence). The CDR3, as DNA: TGTGCCAGTAGTAGTGGACAGGGTCTCAATGAGCAGTTCTTC. This sequence encodes CASSSGQGLNEQFF.

This clone has just a few counts. This chain connects TRBV12-3 or TRBV12-4 to TRBJ2-5; D is ambiguous. The CDR3 totals 13 residues. Trimming took off 5 bases at V and 1 base at J, with 8 bases between the two ends. CDR3 sequence (DNA): TGTGCCAGCAGTCCCGACGGCCAAGAGACCCAGTACTTC. Amino acid sequence: CASSPDGQETQYF.